Reported below is one T cell receptor (beta chain). Its antigen remains unknown. There are 18 residues in the CDR3. The V gene's germline CDR1 is SGHVS and CDR2 FNYEAQ. With 4 bases clipped from V and 0 bases from J, the junction kept 9 bases outside the gene matches. The data originate from a study of cytomegalovirus exposure and HLA in healthy donors. Study-wide points: Other equally common chains were less clonally expanded than HLA-associated TCR beta chains, a later analysis showed. Specificity for CMV antigens was confirmed in vitro for a few of the CMV-associated chains.

The PCR had 60 Vbeta and 13 Jbeta primers. The data were produced by immunoSEQ multiplex PCR, yet TCRdb's version contains in-frame clones alone and is incomplete. The table shows about 160,000 clones, with over 75% occurring only once. Sequencing was carried out using PBMCs. The V gene is TRBV7-6, the J gene TRBJ2-6, with 7 bases identical to TRBD1. This TCR came from a woman aged 45-65 years in good health and CMV-seropositive. The CDR3 DNA reads as TGTGCCAGCAGCTCTCTAGGGACAGCTAGCTCTGGGGCCAACGTCCTGACTTTC. As protein: CASSSLGTASSGANVLTF. Full variable domain (outside the CDR3, taken from reference TRBV7-6 and TRBJ2-6): GAGVSQSPRYKVTKRGQDVALRCDPISGHVSLYWYRQALGQGPEFLTYFNYEAQQDKSGLPNDRFSAERPEGSISTLTIQRTEQRDSAMYRCASSSLGTASSGANVLTFGAGSRLTVL.